This is a list of T cell receptor beta chains from one sample in a study of cytotoxic CD8 clonotypes in ibrutinib-treated CLL. The method was immunoSEQ multiplex PCR; TCRdb's version includes in-frame clones alone and lacks a portion of them. The sample yields some 150,000 clones, around 80% seen once. The material was PBMCs, obtained after 36 months of ibrutinib treatment. The receptors originated from a human donor with chronic lymphocytic leukemia. The CDR3 runs from the conserved cysteine through the conserved F or W. D genes are given only for firm matches. The size of a clone is reported for some rows only, either as once, few or many, or as a class for expanded clones.

j_call	v_call	d_call	clone_size	cdr3_nt	cdr3_aa
TRBJ2-7	TRBV7-9	-	-	TGTGCGAGCAGTGGGTCCCACTCCTACGAGCAGTACTTC	CASSGSHSYEQYF
TRBJ1-2	TRBV6-6	TRBD1	-	TGTGCCAGCAGTTACGACAGGGGATATGGCTACACCTTC	CASSYDRGYGYTF
TRBJ2-1	TRBV5-4	-	-	TGTGCCAGCAGCTTGGGGGGACCTCTTTACAATGAGCAGTTCTTC	CASSLGGPLYNEQFF
TRBJ1-4	TRBV30	-	-	TGTGCCTGGAGTGTGGGGCGGGCCTTGTATGAAAAACTGTTTTTT	CAWSVGRALYEKLFF
TRBJ1-1	TRBV9	TRBD1	-	TGTGCCAGCAGCGTAGAGGGGGCTATTACTGAAGCTTTCTTT	CASSVEGAITEAFF
TRBJ2-3	TRBV13	TRBD1	once	TGTGCCAGCAGCTCCCCGGGACAGCTCACAGATACGCAGTATTTT	CASSSPGQLTDTQYF
TRBJ1-1	TRBV9	-	-	TGTGCCAGCAGCGCAGGGGAAACTGAAGCTTTCTTT	CASSAGETEAFF
TRBJ1-3	TRBV14	-	-	TGTGCCAGCAGCCGGATGGTGGCGGGGCTGCCAACTGGAAACACCATATATTTT	CASSRMVAGLPTGNTIYF
TRBJ1-5	TRBV28	TRBD1	-	TGTGCCAGCAGTGTTGTGACAGGGAGGAGGAATCAGCCCCAGCATTTT	CASSVVTGRRNQPQHF
TRBJ1-5	TRBV9	-	-	TGTGCCAGCAGCCTCCGGGGAAGCAATCAGCCCCAGCATTTT	CASSLRGSNQPQHF
TRBJ1-2	TRBV10-3	TRBD1	-	TGTGCCATCAGTGAGTCTGGGACAGGGGTAGAATCTAACTATGGCTACACCTTC	CAISESGTGVESNYGYTF